What follows are 11 T cell receptor beta chains derived from one specimen sequenced in a study of blood T cell repertoires in COVID-19. Assay used: immunoSEQ multiplex PCR; TCRdb lists only in-frame clones, some missing. Of more than 150,000 clones listed, around 80% are singletons. Sequencing input: peripheral blood. Receptor source: a woman at least 80 years old with active or convalescent COVID-19.

CDR3 loop: CASSQKIGSYEQYF. CDR3 DNA sequence: TGCGCCAGCAGCCAGAAGATTGGGAGCTACGAGCAGTACTTC. The chain uses TRBV4-3 and TRBJ2-7; possible D gene TRBD2, 5 bases. Germline loops: CDR1 LGHNA, CDR2 YSLEER. The CDR3 has 14 amino acids. Between the trimmed V and J ends, which lost 3 bases and 3 bases, there was a span of 12 bases.

The chain links TRBV4-2 to TRBJ1-4, with TRBD1 matching over 7 bases. V was clipped by 4 bases and J by 7 bases; unmatched bases: 3. Germline assignment: CDR1 LGHNA and CDR2 YNFKEQ. CDR3 size: 13 residues. CDR3 amino acids: CASSRTGAEKLFF. CDR3 bases: TGTGCCAGCAGCCGGACAGGCGCTGAAAAACTGTTTTTT.

This clone turned up a few times. This rearrangement joins TRBV4-2 to TRBJ1-1; D might be TRBD1 (6 bases). The CDR3 sequence is 14 residues long. The V gene lost 1 base and the J gene lost 9 bases, with 15 bases spanning the gap. Germline assignment: CDR1 LGHNA and CDR2 YNFKEQ. CDR3 residues: CASSQGAGAAQAFF. DNA for the CDR3: TGTGCCAGCAGCCAAGGGGCAGGGGCCGCCCAAGCTTTCTTT.

The chain has TRBV6-1 and TRBJ2-3; D ambiguous. The CDR3 sequence is 13 residues long. The V end was cut by 0 bases, the J end by 5 bases, with 6 bases between. The germline gives CDR1 MNHNS, CDR2 SASEGT. The CDR3 reads CASSEAPGDTQYF. In DNA, the CDR3 is TGTGCCAGCAGTGAAGCCCCCGGAGATACGCAGTATTTT.

This chain joins TRBV5-1 and TRBJ2-1, with D possibly TRBD2 on 5 matching bases. CDR3 length equals 13 residues. With 2 bases removed from V and 12 bases from J, the gap between germline ends came to 15 bases. Germline CDR1 is SGHRS and CDR2 is YFSETQ. For the CDR3, the DNA is TGCGCCAGCAGCTTCTACGACGGGATGGTGCAGTTCTTC. Its translation is CASSFYDGMVQFF.

The J gene is TRBJ2-5, the V gene TRBV19; 10 bases agree with TRBD1. Germline V lookup: CDR1 LNHDA, CDR2 SQIVND (reference sequence). This CDR3 has 15 amino acids. V gave up 4 bases and J gave up 7 bases; unmatched junction bases: 9. The CDR3 DNA is TGTGCCAGTAGTACGGGGACAGGGGATTTGGGGACCCAGTACTTC. Protein sequence: CASSTGTGDLGTQYF.

J is TRBJ1-5 and V is TRBV28; TRBD1 agrees at 8 bases. This CDR3 has 18 residues. Germline V gene sequence: CDR1 MDHEN, CDR2 SYDVKM. V lost 5 bases, J lost 6 bases, and 18 bases stayed unmatched. This CDR3 reads CASSPGTGVIKLIQPQHF. The CDR3 nucleotides read TGTGCCAGCAGTCCCGGGACAGGCGTAATAAAACTGATTCAGCCCCAGCATTTT.

This clone turned up a few times. The V call is TRBV27, the J call TRBJ2-1; TRBD2 matches 9 bases. J lost 10 bases, V lost 7 bases, and 26 bases had no gene match. This CDR3 spans 19 amino acids. Germline V lookup: CDR1 MNHEY, CDR2 SMNVEV (reference sequence). The DNA of the CDR3 is TGTGCCAGCACCTATATGGCCGTAGGGGCGGGGGGGCCTGTAGGCGAGCAGTTCTTC. Translating it yields CASTYMAVGAGGPVGEQFF.

This clone appeared a single time. The rearrangement joins TRBV6-1 to TRBJ2-7; D is uncertain. V was trimmed by 2 bases and J by 1 base, leaving 9 bases between them. This CDR3 is built from 14 residues. Germline V gives CDR1 MNHNS, CDR2 SASEGT. The CDR3 here is CASSEPWRSYEQYF. The CDR3 region has the DNA TGTGCCAGCAGTGAACCCTGGCGGTCCTACGAGCAGTACTTC.

The chain is built from TRBV5-1 and TRBJ2-7, with 9 nucleotides matching TRBD1. The germline V gene has CDR1 SGHRS and CDR2 YFSETQ. The J segment lost 3 bases and the V segment lost 5 bases, leaving 6 bases of the junction unmatched. The CDR3 runs 14 residues. This chain's CDR3 is CASSLDRGNYEQYF. CDR3 DNA: TGCGCCAGCAGTCTGGACAGGGGAAACTACGAGCAGTACTTC. The complete variable domain, with remaining parts taken from reference TRBV5-1 and TRBJ2-7, reads KAGVTQTPRYLIKTRGQQVTLSCSPISGHRSVSWYQQTPGQGLQFLFEYFSETQRNKGNFPGRFSGRQFSNSRSEMNVSTLELGDSALYLCASSLDRGNYEQYFGPGTRLTVT.

This clone was counted a few times. The chain is built from TRBV19 and TRBJ1-1; 7 nucleotides match TRBD1. The V gene end was trimmed by 2 bases and the J gene end by 6 bases; junction bases not matched to a gene: 18. CDR3 length equals 18 residues. Per the germline V gene, CDR1 is LNHDA and CDR2 is SQIVND (reference sequence). CDR3 region: CASSISGQTLVRRPEAFF. CDR3 DNA sequence: TGTGCCAGTAGTATATCGGGACAGACCCTTGTAAGGAGACCTGAAGCTTTCTTT.